Following are 8 T cell receptor beta chains from one sample sequenced in a study of shared clonotypes between healthy human individuals. The protocol was immunoSEQ multiplex PCR, while the TCRdb copy is restricted to in-frame clones and leaves out a portion. Here the sample spans 2 million to 2.5 million clones, around 95% being singletons. The sequencing sample was made of naive CD4+ T cells sorted from blood. Subset of the sample: CD45RA+ positively selected. These receptors were taken from a young man in good health.

With respect to this clone: Other DNA sequences in the sample encode the same CDR3. This rearrangement joins TRBV28 to TRBJ1-2; D is unclear. The CDR3 contains 13 residues. From germline, CDR1 is MDHEN and CDR2 SYDVKM. V dropped 6 bases and J dropped 5 bases, with 13 bases sitting between them. The CDR3 is CASSLDGLYGYTF. The CDR3 region has the DNA TGTGCCAGCAGCCTCGACGGACTATATGGCTACACCTTC.

The chain couples TRBV11-2 to TRBJ2-3; weak D call: TRBD2 (6 bases). Germline CDR1 is SGHAT and CDR2 is FQNNGV. The CDR3 runs 16 residues. Trimming shortened V by 5 bases and J by 2 bases, and 17 bases separated the two germline ends. The CDR3 sequence: CASSHAGTRDTDTQYF. The CDR3 DNA reads as TGTGCCAGCAGCCATGCGGGAACTCGAGACACAGATACGCAGTATTTT.

This clone was recorded only once. The chain carries TRBV7-2 and TRBJ1-2, with 11 bases fitting TRBD1. The CDR3 is 14 residues long. The V gene's germline CDR1 is SGHTA and CDR2 FQGNSA. V lost 5 bases to trimming and J lost 7 bases; unmatched junction nucleotides: 6. For the CDR3, the DNA is TGTGCCAGCAGCAGGACAGGGGGCGCGTTTGGCTACACCTTC. Its translation is CASSRTGGAFGYTF.

This chain connects TRBV18 to TRBJ2-3; a possible D gene is TRBD1 (8 bases). The ends were cut back, 4 bases at V and 7 bases at J, with 24 bases in the middle. This CDR3 comprises 17 residues. Germline V gene sequence: CDR1 KGHSH, CDR2 LQKENI. CDR3 bases: TGTGCCAGCTCACTCTCCGGACAGGGAGGGCTTGGAAATACGCAGTATTTT. Translated: CASSLSGQGGLGNTQYF.

The chain carries TRBV18 and TRBJ2-1, with 10 nucleotides matching TRBD2. Germline trimming cut 6 bases from V and 8 bases from J; bases unmatched to any gene: 7. The CDR3 extends over 14 amino acids. Looked up from germline, CDR1 is KGHSH and CDR2 is LQKENI. CDR3 protein: CASSLASGGDEQFF. CDR3 coding DNA: TGTGCCAGCTCGTTAGCTAGCGGGGGAGATGAGCAGTTCTTC.

The rearrangement joins TRBV28 to TRBJ2-4; D unclear. Germline CDR1 MDHEN, CDR2 SYDVKM. V was pared by 0 bases and J by 3 bases, with 6 bases between. This CDR3 comprises 14 residues. CDR3 DNA sequence: TGTGCCAGCAGTTTATGGGCGCGCAAAAACATTCAGTACTTC. This codes for CASSLWARKNIQYF.

V gene TRBV6-8 combines with J gene TRBJ1-4; the match to TRBD1 covers 7 bases. From germline, CDR1 is MNHGY and CDR2 SAAAGT. With 7 bases clipped from V and 8 bases from J, the junction kept 7 bases outside the gene matches. This CDR3 is 13 amino acids long. CDR3 bases: TGTGCCAGCAAAACAGGGGATGAAGAAAAACTGTTTTTT. Protein sequence: CASKTGDEEKLFF.

A few counts support this clone. Other DNA sequences in this specimen translate into the identical CDR3. The chain couples TRBV7-9 to TRBJ2-3; D is undetermined. The V gene lost 3 bases and the J gene lost 2 bases, with 0 bases spanning the gap. Per the germline V gene, CDR1 is SEHNR and CDR2 is FQNEAQ (reference sequence). This CDR3 comprises 11 residues. CDR3 bases: TGTGCCAGCAGCTTCACAGATACGCAGTATTTT. Its translation is CASSFTDTQYF.